This TCR beta chain originates from a study of T cells in Graves' hyperthyroidism and ophthalmopathy. Study details: Pretreatment peripheral blood was obtained at initial diagnosis. General study findings and limits: With a median lead of around 5.9 months before onset, the model predicted ophthalmopathy.

V lost 2 bases and J lost 7, with 9 bases in between. The CDR3 sequence is 14 residues long. CDR1 SGHTA and CDR2 FQGNSA come from the germline V gene. This clonotype was observed a handful of times. The antigen is not known. The TCR beta CDR3 regions underwent amplification using RNA transcripts as the source. Initially, a first-round RT-PCR of the TCR CDR3 employed the HTBI primer set. TCRdb called the multiplex PCR reads again in MiXCR, with one record for every CDR3 protein. This sample has under 700,000 distinct CDR3 sequences, with about a sixth found just once. The V gene is TRBV7-2, the J gene TRBJ1-6; TRBD1 might be the D (6 bases). Sequences were obtained from blood. The TCR comes from a woman aged 18-35 years with Graves' hyperthyroidism. CDR3 region: CASSLNQGNSPLHF. For the CDR3, the DNA is TGTGCCAGCAGCTTAAATCAGGGGAATTCACCCCTCCACTTT.